Here is one T cell receptor beta chain with its context. RNA was extracted with the RNeasy kit, and a quantity of about 0.45 to 1 ug was reverse transcribed using random hexamers. Each CDR3 protein gets one entry after TCRdb re-called the immunoSEQ multiplex PCR reads with MiXCR. The sample holds fewer than 250,000 distinct CDR3 sequences, approximately 90% seen once. This sample is part of a study of CD8 T cells in Susac syndrome. From germline, CDR1 is SEHNR and CDR2 FQNEAQ (reference sequence). The CDR3 sequence is 17 residues long. The ends were cut back, 6 bases at V and 6 bases at J, with 23 bases in the middle.

The sequenced material came from CD8+ T cells from PBMCs. This chain uses TRBV7-9 with TRBJ2-2, with D perhaps being TRBD1 or TRBD2 (6 bases each). This TCR was recovered from a human donor with multiple sclerosis. The CDR3 region is CASRHGRGHEIPGELFF. In DNA form, the CDR3 reads TGTGCCAGCAGACACGGACGGGGGCACGAGATCCCCGGGGAGCTGTTTTTT.